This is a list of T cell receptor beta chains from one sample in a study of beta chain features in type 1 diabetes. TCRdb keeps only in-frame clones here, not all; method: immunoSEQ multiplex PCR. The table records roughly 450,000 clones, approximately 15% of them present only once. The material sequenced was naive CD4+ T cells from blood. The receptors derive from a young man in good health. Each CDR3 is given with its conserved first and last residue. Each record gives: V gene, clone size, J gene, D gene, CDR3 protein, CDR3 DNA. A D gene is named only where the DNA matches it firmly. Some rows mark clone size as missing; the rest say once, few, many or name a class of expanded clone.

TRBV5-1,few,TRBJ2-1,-,CASSLSDYEQFF,TGCGCCAGCAGCTTAAGCGATTATGAGCAGTTCTTC
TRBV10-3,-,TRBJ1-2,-,CAISVLTNYGYTF,TGTGCCATCAGTGTTCTGACCAACTATGGCTACACCTTC
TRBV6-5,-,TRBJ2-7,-,CASSRDYEQYF,TGTGCCAGCAGCCGTGACTACGAGCAGTACTTC
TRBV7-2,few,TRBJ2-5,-,CASSLGSAQETQYF,TGTGCCAGCAGCTTAGGGTCAGCTCAAGAGACCCAGTACTTC
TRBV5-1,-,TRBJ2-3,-,CASSLDLPDTQYF,TGCGCCAGCAGCTTGGATCTGCCAGATACGCAGTATTTT
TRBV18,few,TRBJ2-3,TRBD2,CASSPVAGTSTDTQYF,TGTGCCAGCTCACCCGTAGCGGGGACGAGCACAGATACGCAGTATTTT
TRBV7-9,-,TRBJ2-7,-,CASSPLGSLSYEQYF,TGTGCCAGCAGCCCGCTAGGCAGTCTCTCCTACGAGCAGTACTTC
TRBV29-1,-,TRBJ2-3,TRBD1,CSPGTGQTLSTDTQYF,TGCAGCCCGGGGACAGGTCAAACCCTGAGCACAGATACGCAGTATTTT
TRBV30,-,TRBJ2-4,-,CAWSQGRVTNIQYF,TGTGCCTGGAGTCAGGGTAGAGTTACAAACATTCAGTACTTC
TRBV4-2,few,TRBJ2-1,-,CASSQDEGRVSSYNEQFF,TGTGCCAGCAGCCAAGATGAGGGGCGGGTGAGCTCCTACAATGAGCAGTTCTTC
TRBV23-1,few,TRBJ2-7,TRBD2,CASSQLTSGVSYEQYF,TGCGCCAGCAGTCAGCTTACTAGCGGGGTTTCCTACGAGCAGTACTTC
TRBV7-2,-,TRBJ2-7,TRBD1,CASSDRGHEQYF,TGTGCCAGCAGCGACAGGGGGCACGAGCAGTACTTC
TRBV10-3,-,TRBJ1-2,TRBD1,CAISETGGNYGYTF,TGTGCCATCAGTGAGACAGGGGGAAACTATGGCTACACCTTC
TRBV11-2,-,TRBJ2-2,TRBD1,CAGTGTGVTGELFF,TGTGCCGGGACCGGGACAGGGGTCACCGGGGAGCTGTTTTTT
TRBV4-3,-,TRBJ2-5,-,CASSLRARGLETQYF,TGCGCCAGCAGCCTCCGGGCCAGGGGTCTGGAGACCCAGTACTTC
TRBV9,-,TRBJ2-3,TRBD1,CASSVEVEQGAQYF,TGTGCCAGCAGCGTAGAGGTGGAGCAGGGGGCCCAGTATTTT
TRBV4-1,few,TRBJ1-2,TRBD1,CASSQDPGTGDRYGYTF,TGCGCCAGCAGTCAAGATCCTGGGACAGGGGATCGGTATGGCTACACCTTC
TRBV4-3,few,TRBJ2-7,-,CASSQGGQGPYEQYF,TGCGCCAGCAGCCAAGGGGGGCAGGGGCCCTACGAGCAGTACTTC
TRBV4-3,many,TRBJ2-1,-,CASSQSAEQFF,TGCGCCAGCAGCCAATCAGCTGAGCAGTTCTTC
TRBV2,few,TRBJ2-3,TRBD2,CASSDGLALTDTQYF,TGTGCCAGCAGTGACGGACTAGCTTTGACAGATACGCAGTATTTT
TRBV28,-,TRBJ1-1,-,CASSYMRNTEAFF,TGTGCCAGCAGTTATATGAGGAACACTGAAGCTTTCTTT
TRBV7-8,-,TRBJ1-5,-,CASSLGLWQPQHF,TGTGCCAGCAGCTTGGGCCTGTGGCAGCCCCAGCATTTT
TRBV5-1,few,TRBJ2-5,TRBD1,CASSAGTGGAGETQYF,TGCGCCAGCAGCGCGGGGACAGGGGGCGCCGGGGAGACCCAGTACTTC
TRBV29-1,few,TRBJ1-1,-,CSVGLHNPNTEAFF,TGCAGCGTTGGACTACATAACCCGAACACTGAAGCTTTCTTT
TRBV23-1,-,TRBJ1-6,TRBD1,CASSQSLLIFRQGNSPLHF,TGCGCCAGCAGTCAATCGCTGTTAATATTTCGACAGGGGAATTCACCCCTCCACTTT
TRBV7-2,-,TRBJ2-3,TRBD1,CASSPAGQGRDTQYF,TGTGCCAGCAGCCCGGCGGGACAGGGGCGAGATACGCAGTATTTT